What follows are 15 T cell receptor beta chains derived from one specimen sequenced in a study of blood T cell repertoires in COVID-19. Repertoires were generated with immunoSEQ multiplex PCR, while TCRdb's copy carries only in-frame clones and drops some. This sample has about 120,000 clones; roughly four fifths occur once, and the top ten carry 7.5%. Sequencing was done on a sample of peripheral blood. The receptor source for this set is a man between 65 and 85 years old with active or convalescent COVID-19.

CDR3 nucleotide sequence: TGTGCCTGGAGTGTCAACAGGGGAGTCACCGGGGAGCTGTTTTTT. Amino acids: CAWSVNRGVTGELFF. The chain carries TRBV30 and TRBJ2-2, with 7 positions matching TRBD1. Germline values: CDR1 GTSNPN, CDR2 SVGIG (reference sequence). After removal of 0 bases from V and 4 bases from J, the junction contained 5 bases not matched to a gene. The CDR3 has 15 residues.

The chain has TRBV5-4 and TRBJ2-1; TRBD2 matches 7 bases. J gave up 10 bases and V 4 bases, and 14 bases lay outside the gene matches. CDR3 length: 15 residues. The germline V gene encodes CDR1 SGHNT and CDR2 YYREEE (reference sequence). CDR3 in DNA: TGTGCCAGCAGCCCGGGGCTAGCGGTTTTGAGGGAGCAGTTCTTC. It codes for CASSPGLAVLREQFF.

V usage is TRBV28 and J usage is TRBJ1-2; 9 bases fit TRBD1. The CDR3 totals 14 residues. J lost 4 bases, V lost 6 bases, and 6 bases had no gene match. CDR1 is MDHEN and CDR2 is SYDVKM in the germline V gene. This CDR3 reads CASRPADRGYGYTF. In DNA form, the CDR3 reads TGTGCCAGCAGGCCCGCGGACAGGGGCTATGGCTACACCTTC.

The CDR3 region has the DNA TGTGCCAGCAGCTTTCGTGCGTCGGCCGGGGAGCTGTTTTTT. It specifies CASSFRASAGELFF. This chain connects TRBV7-2 to TRBJ2-2; D unclear. The CDR3 extends over 14 amino acids. With 3 bases removed from V and 6 bases from J, the gap between germline ends came to 11 bases. Germline-derived CDR1 and CDR2 are SGHTA and FQGNSA.

The chain carries TRBV24-1 and TRBJ2-2; possibly TRBD1 for D (5 bases). The germline V and J ends were trimmed by 3 bases and 0 bases, with 19 bases remaining between them. CDR3 length equals 19 residues. The germline gives CDR1 KGHDR, CDR2 SFDVKD. CDR3 in amino acids: CATSDASQGIPANTGELFF. The CDR3 DNA follows: TGTGCCACCAGTGATGCATCGCAGGGCATCCCAGCGAACACCGGGGAGCTGTTTTTT.

This sequence joins TRBV7-9 and TRBJ2-1; 9 bases line up with TRBD1. Looked up from germline, CDR1 is SEHNR and CDR2 is FQNEAQ (reference sequence). The CDR3 has 15 residues. Unmatched junction bases numbered 7, after V lost 4 bases and J lost 6 bases. The CDR3 here is CASSSSWGQGNEQFF. CDR3 sequence (DNA): TGTGCCAGCAGCTCATCCTGGGGACAGGGCAATGAGCAGTTCTTC.

The chain has TRBV12-5 and TRBJ1-5, with 9 bases matching TRBD1. Germline CDR1 reads LGHNT; CDR2 reads FRNRAP. The ends lost 4 bases at V and 5 bases at J; junction bases unmatched: 6. The CDR3 sequence is 15 residues long. Here the CDR3 DNA reads TGTGCTAGTGGTTCGGGACAGGGAGGCGATCAGCCCCAGCATTTT. Translating it yields CASGSGQGGDQPQHF.

V is TRBV28 and J is TRBJ1-1; D gene ambiguous. Germline CDR1 and CDR2: MDHEN and SYDVKM. The CDR3 spans 11 residues. The ends were cut back, 3 bases at V and 10 bases at J, with 9 bases in the middle. The CDR3 nucleotides are TGTGCCAGCAGTTTCCGAGGGCTAGCTTTCTTT. Translation gives CASSFRGLAFF.

The CDR3 DNA is TGCGCCAGCAGCACGACAGGACAAGAGACCCAGTACTTC. Translated: CASSTTGQETQYF. The J gene is TRBJ2-5, the V gene TRBV5-1, with TRBD1 as a possible D gene (6 bases). V gave up 4 bases and J gave up 2 bases, with 9 bases separating them. Germline CDR1 SGHRS, CDR2 YFSETQ. This CDR3 is 13 amino acids long. Variable domain in full (rest from reference TRBV5-1 and TRBJ2-5): KAGVTQTPRYLIKTRGQQVTLSCSPISGHRSVSWYQQTPGQGLQFLFEYFSETQRNKGNFPGRFSGRQFSNSRSEMNVSTLELGDSALYLCASSTTGQETQYFGPGTRLLVL.

This clone was detected only a few times. The V call is TRBV25-1, the J call TRBJ1-2, with D possibly matching TRBD1 (5 bases). The ends were cut back, 3 bases at V and 8 bases at J, with 10 bases in the middle. The CDR3 spans 12 residues. Per germline, CDR1 MGHDK and CDR2 SYGVNS. For the CDR3, the DNA is TGTGCCAGCAGTGACCCAGGGTCAGGCTACACCTTC. Amino acid sequence: CASSDPGSGYTF.

The rearrangement links TRBV18 to TRBJ2-5, with 7 bases that match TRBD1. Trimming cost V 6 bases and J 2 bases; bases outside gene matches: 3. CDR1 is KGHSH, CDR2 LQKENI, per germline. The CDR3 is 13 amino acids. Here the CDR3 reads CASSPGQQETQYF. As DNA, the CDR3 is TGTGCCAGCTCCCCGGGACAGCAAGAGACCCAGTACTTC.

This clone was picked up one time. The gene calls are TRBV7-2 and TRBJ2-3; 7 nucleotides agree with TRBD1. The germline CDR1 and CDR2 sequences are SGHTA and FQGNSA. V was pared by 2 bases and J by 4 bases, with 9 bases of the junction left unmatched. The CDR3 sequence is 16 residues long. The CDR3 region is CASSLPTITGADTQYF. CDR3 nucleotides: TGTGCCAGCAGCTTACCAACAATAACAGGGGCAGATACGCAGTATTTT.

This chain uses TRBV5-5 with TRBJ1-2; tentatively, D is TRBD1 (6 bases). V shed 4 bases and J shed 3 bases, with 13 bases lying between them. The CDR3 length is 14 residues. Germline-derived CDR1 and CDR2 are SGHKS and YYEKEE (reference sequence). Here the CDR3 DNA reads TGTGCCAGCAGCCCCTCCCGGACAGACTATGGCTACACCTTC. Its translation is CASSPSRTDYGYTF.

The CDR3, as DNA: TGTGCCAGCAGGGTAACAGGGGGCGTTTGGGAGACCCAGTACTTC. Encoded protein: CASRVTGGVWETQYF. The chain links TRBV6-5 to TRBJ2-5; 9 positions match TRBD1. CDR3 length equals 15 residues. Looked up from germline, CDR1 is MNHEY and CDR2 is SVGAGI. V was clipped by 6 bases and J by 5 bases; unmatched bases: 10.

The chain recombines TRBV5-1 with TRBJ2-1; D might be TRBD2 (6 bases). Germline CDR1 reads SGHRS; CDR2 reads YFSETQ. The CDR3 length is 15 residues. V lost 9 bases and J 1 base, leaving 17 bases between the germline ends. The DNA of the CDR3 is TGCGCCACCCAGAAGATTGCGGGATCCTACAATGAGCAGTTCTTC. Its translation: CATQKIAGSYNEQFF.